The sequence of this TCR beta chain was determined in a study of CD8 T cells in Susac syndrome (dated by TCRdb to about 2019). Study-level background: The study used repertoire sequencing to test whether antigen drove CD8+ T cell activation and differentiation in Susac syndrome. The study compared CD8+ T cell repertoire clonality among eleven to twelve healthy donors, 14 Susac syndrome patients and some 16 multiple sclerosis patients. Beyond this particular receptor, the publication reports: The TCR sequencing and HLA analysis was acknowledged to have included a relatively small number of individuals.

RNA was extracted using the RNeasy kit, and about 0.5 to 1 ug of the RNA was reverse transcribed with random hexamers. The immunoSEQ multiplex PCR assay, which covers 54 Vbeta and 13 Jbeta segments, was used to amplify TCR beta CDR3 regions. PCR amplification bias was corrected by using a synthetic template baseline for primer optimization and computational correction. The source study handled its data this way. Reads were assigned to V, D and J genes according to IMGT and analyzed in immunoSEQ Analyzer, with only productive sequences retained. To calculate clonality, Shannon entropy was normalized by log2 of the number of productive unique sequences and then subtracted from one. Public and private clones were assessed among the 100 most prevalent clones of each patient and control. Clones were defined as Susac-specific when absent from the healthy and MS cohorts, from approximately 1,100 published viral clones and from other ImmuneACCESS disease sequences. Starting from the raw public reads, TCRdb applied fastp trimming at Q25, assembled clones with MiXCR and retained in-frame beta chains. Entries that share a CDR3 protein sequence are merged under the most common genes and DNA. These V and J calls originate from TCRdb's pipeline instead of the authors' own analysis. This sample comprises 250,000 to 300,000 distinct CDR3 sequences, over 75% of them detected only once. The top ten hold around 0.22% of the sample.

CDR1 and CDR2 are drawn from the germline V gene: SGHTA, FQGNSA. V is pared back by 4 bases and J by 1 base, with 14 bases lying between the germline termini. The CDR3 numbers 15 residues from cysteine through phenylalanine. Of the read, only the CDR3 DNA is kept; its 45 bases are in frame from base 1. This clonotype was counted ten times or more. Its recognized antigen is unknown. Qualities for individual bases were not recorded, and no much larger clone is one base off. High-throughput TCR beta sequencing profiled peripheral blood CD8+ and CD4+ T cells from healthy donors, Susac syndrome patients and multiple sclerosis patients. The multiple sclerosis controls were treatment-naive patients who had stable or active relapsing-remitting disease and met the revised McDonald criteria. CD8+ TEMRA cells were enriched by FACS, while bulk CD8+ and CD4+ T cells were purified by magnetic negative isolation. Blood was drawn into EDTA tubes, processed within 24 hours, and PBMCs were isolated by density gradient centrifugation. PBMCs destined for TCR sequencing were cryopreserved in liquid nitrogen and later thawed in a 37 °C water bath. The sorted or isolated CD4+, CD8+ and CD8+ TEMRA cells had a purity of 90% or higher.

The source is a human donor with multiple sclerosis. Material for sequencing was CD8+ T cells from PBMCs. The chain was built from TRBV7-2 and TRBJ2-7; a confident D gene designation cannot be given. In nucleotides, the sequence is TGTGCCAGCAGCTCGCCGCCTGACGCATCCTACGAGCAGTACTTC. This codes for CASSSPPDASYEQYF.